These T cell receptor beta chains were read from a single sample in a study of blood T cell repertoires in COVID-19. The protocol was immunoSEQ multiplex PCR, while the TCRdb copy is restricted to in-frame clones and leaves out a portion. The sample lists roughly 120,000 clones, around 84% occurring once. Sequencing was done on a sample of peripheral blood. Receptor source: a woman between 40 and 55 years old with acute or convalescent COVID-19. Each CDR3 is given with its conserved first and last residue. The D gene is left open where the match is weak. Not every row has a clone size; where given, it reads once, few, many or a size class.

J gene,clone size,V gene,D gene,CDR3 DNA,CDR3 protein
TRBJ2-4,-,TRBV19,TRBD2,TGTGCCAGTAGTATAGAGGGGGGGGTACAGGCAAAGCTAGCCAAAAACATTCAGTACTTC,CASSIEGGVQAKLAKNIQYF
TRBJ2-7,-,TRBV5-1,-,TGCGCCAGCAGCTTGGGCGAACAGGGAGTCTACGAGCAGTACTTC,CASSLGEQGVYEQYF
TRBJ2-1,-,TRBV5-1,-,TGCGCCAGCAGCTCCCAAACTAGCTCTGCTGAGCAGTTCTTC,CASSSQTSSAEQFF
TRBJ2-7,-,TRBV15,-,TGTGCCACCAGCAGAGTCGGAGGACCCGGGCTTCAATTC,CATSRVGGPGLQF
TRBJ2-7,-,TRBV6-1,TRBD1,TGTGCCAGCAGTGAAGCATTGAGAGACAGGGCGTTTACCTACGAGCAGTACTTC,CASSEALRDRAFTYEQYF
TRBJ1-1,-,TRBV6-5,-,TGTGCCAGCAGCAGGGAGAACACTGAAGCTTTCTTT,CASSRENTEAFF
TRBJ2-7,-,TRBV19,-,TGTGCCAGTAGTATAGGTCTGGGGCCCACCTACGAGCAGTACTTC,CASSIGLGPTYEQYF
TRBJ2-7,once,TRBV6-5,-,TGTGCCAGCAACTTGGGCCAATCCTACGAGCAGTACTTC,CASNLGQSYEQYF
TRBJ1-4,-,TRBV4-1,-,TGCGCCAGCAGCCAAGACCCACAGGGTCTAAGTGTCGAAAAACTGTTTTTT,CASSQDPQGLSVEKLFF
TRBJ1-1,few,TRBV7-9,-,TGTGCCAGCAGCTTAGCGACAAACACTGAAGCTTTCTTT,CASSLATNTEAFF
TRBJ1-2,few,TRBV19,-,TGTGCCAGTAGCAACAGGGACTATGGCTACACCTTC,CASSNRDYGYTF
TRBJ2-5,few,TRBV7-7,TRBD2,TGTGCCAGCAGCTTAGCCTCCGGGACTAGCGGGGCGTACCAAGAGACCCAGTACTTC,CASSLASGTSGAYQETQYF
TRBJ2-7,-,TRBV10-3,-,TGTGCCATCAGTGCCAGGGATTACGAGCAGTACTTC,CAISARDYEQYF
TRBJ1-2,-,TRBV6-1,-,TGTGCCAGCAGTGAAGGACAGTTCACTAACTATGGCTACACCTTC,CASSEGQFTNYGYTF
TRBJ1-1,-,TRBV11-2,-,TGTGCCAGCAGCGTTCAGGTTATGAACACTGAAGCTTTCTTT,CASSVQVMNTEAFF
TRBJ2-7,-,TRBV30,-,TGTGCCTGGTTTCGTGGAGGTGCCTACGAGCAGTACTTC,CAWFRGGAYEQYF
TRBJ2-7,-,TRBV2,-,TGTGCCAGCAGTGTAGGGGTGGTGGAGCAGTACTTC,CASSVGVVEQYF
TRBJ2-3,-,TRBV7-9,-,TGTGCCAGCAGCGACTTTGGGTACACAGATACGCAGTATTTT,CASSDFGYTDTQYF
TRBJ2-3,-,TRBV2,TRBD2,TGTGCCAACAAACCGGGACTAGCCTTGTACACAGATACGCAGTATTTT,CANKPGLALYTDTQYF
TRBJ1-4,-,TRBV15,TRBD1,TGTGCCACCAGCAGAGATTGGACAGGGGGTAGGAAAACTAATGAAAAACTGTTTTTT,CATSRDWTGGRKTNEKLFF
TRBJ1-6,-,TRBV6-4,-,TGTGCCAGGCCGTGCGGGGGGCAGGCTGGATCACCCCTCCACTTT,CARPCGGQAGSPLHF
TRBJ1-2,few,TRBV6-6,-,TGTGCCAGCAGTTACGGCCAGGGAAAGGCTAAAGATGGCTACACCTTC,CASSYGQGKAKDGYTF
TRBJ1-2,-,TRBV3-1/TRBV3-2,TRBD1,TGTGCCAGCAGCCTCAGGACGGGGACAGGGTATGGCTACACCTTC,CASSLRTGTGYGYTF
TRBJ1-1,-,TRBV7-9,-,TGTGCCAGCAGCTTAGACAGGACCACTGAAGCTTTCTTT,CASSLDRTTEAFF
TRBJ1-2,-,TRBV29-1,-,TGCAGCGTTGAGTGGCAGCAACCAGGCTATGGCTACACCTTC,CSVEWQQPGYGYTF
TRBJ2-3,few,TRBV6-5,-,TGTGCCAGCAGCCGCGTAAGCGGCACAGATACGCAGTATTTT,CASSRVSGTDTQYF
TRBJ1-3,-,TRBV19,-,TGTGCCAGTAACCGACAGCTCTCTGGAAACACCATATATTTT,CASNRQLSGNTIYF
TRBJ2-2,-,TRBV7-2,-,TGTGCCAGCAGCCTCCCGCTAGCGACCGGGGAGCTGTTTTTT,CASSLPLATGELFF
TRBJ1-2,-,TRBV2,TRBD1,TGTGCCAGCAAATCGGGACAGACTTATGGCTACACCTTC,CASKSGQTYGYTF
TRBJ2-1,-,TRBV5-1,TRBD2,TGCGCCAGCAGCCCCTTAGCGGGGGGGACCTACAATGAGCAGTTCTTC,CASSPLAGGTYNEQFF
TRBJ2-7,-,TRBV6-2/TRBV6-3,-,TGTGCCAGCAGTTACGATCGGCAGGGCCAGTACTTC,CASSYDRQGQYF
TRBJ1-6,few,TRBV19,-,TGTGCCAGTAGTATAGCAGGTACAGGTTTGAGCTCCTATAATTCACCCCTCCACTTT,CASSIAGTGLSSYNSPLHF
TRBJ1-1,-,TRBV20-1,TRBD1,TGCAGTGCTAGTTATCGGGTGGGACAGGGGGTCCCAAACACTGAAGCTTTCTTT,CSASYRVGQGVPNTEAFF
TRBJ1-2,-,TRBV19,-,TGTGCCAGTAGTATGCGTCTCCAGGGTAACTATGGCTACACCTTC,CASSMRLQGNYGYTF
TRBJ1-3,-,TRBV10-2,-,TGCGCCAGCAGGGACAACTCTGGAAACACCATATATTTT,CASRDNSGNTIYF
TRBJ1-1,-,TRBV11-3,-,TGTGCCAGCAGCTCTCTCGGTGGTACTGAAGCTTTCTTT,CASSSLGGTEAFF
TRBJ1-1,-,TRBV19,TRBD1,TGTGCCAGTAGTAAGGGACAGTCTTACACTGAAGCTTTCTTT,CASSKGQSYTEAFF